This T cell receptor beta chain was recorded in a study of PD-1 blockade in classical Hodgkin lymphoma. On this clone: Its antigen is currently unknown.

The data were produced by immunoSEQ multiplex PCR, yet TCRdb's version contains in-frame clones alone and is incomplete. This sample yields about 150,000 clones, of which around 84% are seen a single time; roughly 9.8% belongs to the top ten. Every patient relapsed after autologous stem cell transplantation, and brentuximab vedotin exposure varied. Whole-study findings and limits: Patients who responded completely had about the same baseline diversity as newly diagnosed patients.

Germline V gives CDR1 KGHSH, CDR2 LQKENI. V dropped 6 bases and J dropped 6; count of bases not matched to a gene: 10. The CDR3 contains 14 residues. This sequence joins TRBV18 and TRBJ1-1; TRBD1 aligns across 7 bases. The clonotype was recovered from a human donor with classical Hodgkin lymphoma. Sequencing was performed on peripheral blood mononuclear cells (PBMCs), taken before the second cycle of nivolumab. This CDR3 reads CASSPGTDSAEAFF. In DNA form, the CDR3 reads TGTGCCAGCTCCCCCGGGACAGACTCTGCTGAAGCTTTCTTT.